This section outlines one T cell receptor (beta chain) sequence together with its context. The sample is drawn from a study of T cell changes during pregnancy in multiple sclerosis. Germline CDR1 is SGDLS and CDR2 is YYNGEE. The CDR3 has 14 residues. Trimming at V came to 4 bases and at J to 9 bases, leaving 8 bases not matched to a gene. Produced via immunoSEQ multiplex PCR; TCRdb's table is partial and in-frame only. The repertoire has 60,000 or so clones, 90% of them found once; the top ten carry 2% to 2.5%. The sample in question was peripheral blood, obtained in the second trimester of pregnancy. V is TRBV9 and J is TRBJ1-5; 9 nucleotides align to TRBD1. This clonotype was sampled from a female donor in good health, enrolled as a control in a pregnancy study. CDR3 loop: CASSPRDRDAPQHF. As DNA, the CDR3 is TGTGCCAGCAGCCCTCGGGACAGGGATGCGCCCCAGCATTTT. The whole variable domain, filled in from reference TRBV9 and TRBJ1-5, reads DSGVTQTPKHLITATGQRVTLRCSPRSGDLSVYWYQQSLDQGLQFLIQYYNGEERAKGNILERFSAQQFPDLHSELNLSSLELGDSALYFCASSPRDRDAPQHFGDGTRLSIL.